The 17 T cell receptor beta chains below were found in one sample sequenced in a study of T-cell memory formation after mild COVID-19. MiXCR was run by TCRdb on the 5' RACE reads, yielding one entry per CDR3 protein. The sample lists 120,000 to 150,000 distinct CDR3 sequences; 14% were seen once. Sequencing was performed on PBMCs or a T cell subset sorted from them (not recorded which). These receptors all come from an adult woman who had mild COVID-19 (a few samples of this study predate the infection). Cell type and time point are not known.

In its sample, this clonotype was seen a few times. This chain links TRBV29-1 with TRBJ2-1, with D possibly matching TRBD2 (6 bases). V lost 5 bases and J 6 bases, leaving 23 bases between the germline ends. The CDR3 is 16 residues long. Germline V gene data show CDR1 as SQVTM and CDR2 as ANQGSEA. The CDR3 loop reads CSVPAGAGLLINEQFF. Written as DNA, the CDR3 is TGCAGCGTTCCGGCAGGTGCAGGACTACTTATCAATGAGCAGTTCTTC.

The rearrangement uses TRBV15 and TRBJ2-3; 7 bases agree with TRBD2. V dropped 7 bases and J dropped 1; count of bases not matched to a gene: 8. Per germline, CDR1 LNHNV and CDR2 YYDKDF (reference sequence). The CDR3 sequence is 15 residues long. The CDR3 DNA reads TGTGCCACCACCTACCGGGGGGAAGGCACAGATACGCAGTATTTT. This encodes CATTYRGEGTDTQYF.

V usage is TRBV7-8 and J usage is TRBJ2-2; TRBD2 might be the D (6 bases). Germline V gene lookup returns CDR1 SGHVS and CDR2 FQNEAQ. CDR3 length: 14 residues. Between the trimmed V and J ends, which lost 5 bases and 7 bases, there was a span of 14 bases. For the CDR3, the DNA is TGTGCCAGCAGCCGGTGGGTCGGGAGCGGGGAGCTGTTTTTT. As protein: CASSRWVGSGELFF.

This clonotype was seen at least ten times. This chain joins TRBV7-9 and TRBJ2-3; D is unresolved. Germline values: CDR1 SEHNR, CDR2 FQNEAQ (reference sequence). The CDR3 totals 12 residues. V shed 2 bases and J shed 5 bases, with 5 bases lying between them. This CDR3 is CASSLSGDTQYF. The DNA for the CDR3 is TGTGCCAGCAGCTTATCGGGAGATACGCAGTATTTT.

The chain combines TRBV2 with TRBJ1-2, with D possibly matching TRBD1 (5 bases). The CDR3 runs 16 residues. Germline V gene lookup returns CDR1 SNHLY and CDR2 FYNNEI. Trimming took 7 bases from V and 3 from J, leaving 21 bases between them. CDR3 in DNA: TGTGCCAGCACTCTGGGGGTAGGGGCCGTCGACTATGGCTACACCTTC. Its protein product is CASTLGVGAVDYGYTF.

This chain's CDR3 is CATSREITLAISTDTQYF. DNA for the CDR3: TGTGCCACCAGCAGAGAGATCACACTAGCGATTAGCACAGATACGCAGTATTTT. The chain has TRBV15 and TRBJ2-3, with TRBD2 matching 7 bases. V trimming: 0 bases; J trimming: 0 bases; junction bases outside the gene matches: 9. CDR3 length: 18 residues. Looked up from germline, CDR1 is LNHNV and CDR2 is YYDKDF (reference sequence).

This chain connects TRBV5-1 to TRBJ1-5, with 7 positions matching TRBD1. This CDR3 has 15 residues. Unmatched junction bases numbered 10, after V lost 5 bases and J lost 5 bases. From germline, CDR1 is SGHRS and CDR2 YFSETQ. The CDR3 protein is CASRETGTDDQPQHF. The CDR3 nucleotides are TGCGCCAGCAGAGAAACCGGGACAGATGATCAGCCCCAGCATTTT.

This rearrangement joins TRBV27 to TRBJ2-7, with a possible D match to TRBD1 (5 bases). Germline V CDR1 and CDR2: MNHEY, SMNVEV (reference sequence). This CDR3 has 13 residues. The V end was cut by 1 base, the J end by 3 bases, with 7 bases between. The CDR3 reads CASSLFQGYEQYF. The CDR3 DNA reads TGTGCCAGCAGTTTATTTCAGGGCTACGAGCAGTACTTC.

The chain uses TRBV29-1 and TRBJ1-2; no firm D call. There are 15 residues in the CDR3. V lost 3 bases, J lost 2 bases, and 16 bases lay in between. The germline CDR1 and CDR2 sequences are SQVTM and ANQGSEA. This CDR3 is CSVDNRGSLNYGYTF. In DNA form, the CDR3 reads TGCAGCGTTGATAACAGAGGGTCCCTAAACTATGGCTACACCTTC.

This clonotype was seen a few times. This chain uses TRBV4-3 with TRBJ2-1, with 11 bases that match TRBD2. Germline V CDR1 and CDR2: LGHNA, YSLEER. V was clipped by 0 bases and J by 7 bases; unmatched bases: 11. There are 18 residues in the CDR3. The CDR3 loop reads CASSQDRIAGGPENEQFF. CDR3 DNA: TGCGCCAGCAGCCAAGATCGGATAGCGGGAGGGCCGGAAAATGAGCAGTTCTTC.

This clonotype came up a few times. The chain links TRBV20-1 to TRBJ2-1; 13 nucleotides match TRBD2. This CDR3 contains 17 residues. The V segment lost 0 bases and the J segment 5 bases; nucleotides outside the gene matches: 7. Germline V lookup: CDR1 DFQATT, CDR2 SNEGSKA (reference sequence). In DNA, the CDR3 is TGCAGTGCTAGAGATCCTCTCACTAGCGGGAGGGACAATGAGCAGTTCTTC. It translates to CSARDPLTSGRDNEQFF.

The chain employs TRBV12-5 and TRBJ1-2; D not certain. The V gene's germline CDR1 is LGHNT and CDR2 FRNRAP. The CDR3 spans 12 residues. The V end was cut by 4 bases, the J end by 5 bases, with 8 bases between. CDR3 sequence (DNA): TGTGCTAGTGGTTCCCCGATGTATGGCTACACCTTC. The encoded protein is CASGSPMYGYTF.

This clonotype was observed a handful of times. CDR3 bases: TGCAGTGCTAGGGCTTTGAACACTGAAGCTTTCTTT. It codes for CSARALNTEAFF. The chain uses TRBV20-1 and TRBJ1-1; D is uncertain. The CDR3 is made up of 12 amino acids. From germline, CDR1 is DFQATT and CDR2 SNEGSKA (reference sequence). V dropped 3 bases and J dropped 0 bases, with 5 bases sitting between them.

The chain employs TRBV28 and TRBJ2-3; possibly TRBD1 or TRBD2 for D (6 bases each). Trimming removed 1 base at V and 2 bases at J, with 16 bases between. Germline CDR1 is MDHEN and CDR2 is SYDVKM. This CDR3 is 17 amino acids long. The CDR3 region is CASSLFEGGWDTDTQYF. CDR3 nucleotide sequence: TGTGCCAGCAGTTTATTTGAAGGGGGGTGGGACACAGATACGCAGTATTTT. Based on the CDR3 plus reference TRBV28 and TRBJ2-3, the full variable domain is DVKVTQSSRYLVKRTGEKVFLECVQDMDHENMFWYRQDPGLGLRLIYFSYDVKMKEKGDIPEGYSVSREKKERFSLILESASTNQTSMYLCASSLFEGGWDTDTQYFGPGTRLTVL.

This clonotype was seen a few times. The chain uses TRBV5-1 and TRBJ2-3; 8 bases line up with TRBD1. Per the germline V gene, CDR1 is SGHRS and CDR2 is YFSETQ. V lost 5 bases, J lost 3 bases, and 5 bases stayed unmatched. The CDR3 extends over 14 amino acids. The CDR3 DNA sequence: TGCGCCAGCAGTCCAGGGGGCGAGACAGATACGCAGTATTTT. As protein: CASSPGGETDTQYF.

Here the CDR3 reads CASSAGSFSYEQYF. Here the CDR3 DNA reads TGTGCCAGCAGCGCGGGATCTTTCTCCTACGAGCAGTACTTC. The rearrangement uses TRBV9 and TRBJ2-7; perhaps TRBD2 as D (5 bases). The length of the CDR3 is 14 residues. Germline V gene sequence: CDR1 SGDLS, CDR2 YYNGEE. Trimming left V 3 bases short and J 0 bases short, with 10 bases between.

This clonotype was found a few times. The V call is TRBV5-1, the J call TRBJ2-7; perhaps TRBD1 as D (7 bases). The CDR3 totals 17 residues. Germline CDR1 is SGHRS and CDR2 is YFSETQ. V was pared by 5 bases and J by 0 bases, with 21 bases between. Here the CDR3 DNA reads TGCGCCAGCAGTATCCCGGGCGGGACAGAAAGCTCCTACGAGCAGTACTTC. It is translated as CASSIPGGTESSYEQYF.